The 13 T cell receptor beta chains presented below share a single source sample, sequenced in a study of cytomegalovirus exposure and HLA in healthy donors. Vbeta (60) and Jbeta (13) primers were used in the PCR. TCRdb's table, derived via immunoSEQ multiplex PCR, lists solely in-frame clones and lacks some. The top ten clones hold 1% of a sample with approximately 150,000 clones, around 76% of them seen once. Input material: PBMCs. These receptors originate from a woman in her thirties or forties in good health and CMV-seronegative.

This clone was picked up a small number of times. The chain is built from TRBV5-8 and TRBJ2-1; D ambiguous. CDR3 length equals 11 residues. V was trimmed by 2 bases and J by 6 bases, leaving 3 bases between them. Per the germline V gene, CDR1 is SGHTS and CDR2 is YDEGEE. CDR3 loop: CASSFSNEQFF. In DNA form, the CDR3 reads TGTGCCAGCAGCTTCTCCAATGAGCAGTTCTTC.

The gene calls are TRBV11-3 and TRBJ2-1, with TRBD2 identical over 10 bases. This CDR3 contains 16 residues. V was clipped by 1 base and J by 0 bases; unmatched bases: 0. Germline lookup yields CDR1 SGHNT and CDR2 YENEEA. Here the CDR3 reads CASSLVAGGSYNEQFF. The DNA for the CDR3 is TGTGCCAGCAGCTTAGTAGCGGGGGGCTCCTACAATGAGCAGTTCTTC.

The chain is built from TRBV28 and TRBJ2-2; the match to TRBD2 covers 10 bases. The V gene's germline CDR1 is MDHEN and CDR2 SYDVKM. CDR3 length: 20 residues. With 2 bases clipped from V and 5 bases from J, the junction kept 17 bases outside the gene matches. The CDR3 loop reads CASSLTRLAGDLIRTGELFF. CDR3 sequence (DNA): TGTGCCAGCAGTTTAACGAGGCTAGCGGGGGATCTGATCAGAACCGGGGAGCTGTTTTTT.

This clone appeared a few times. The gene calls are TRBV11-1 and TRBJ2-3, with D tentatively TRBD1 (8 bases). This CDR3 region has 16 residues. From germline, CDR1 is SGHAT and CDR2 FQDESV (reference sequence). V gave up 5 bases and J gave up 1 base, with 16 bases separating them. The CDR3 loop reads CASSPGQGGGTDTQYF. The CDR3 nucleotides are TGTGCCAGCAGCCCCGGACAGGGAGGGGGCACAGATACGCAGTATTTT.

The chain employs TRBV19 and TRBJ1-2; TRBD1 might be the D (5 bases). Germline V gene sequence: CDR1 LNHDA, CDR2 SQIVND (reference sequence). V dropped 6 bases and J dropped 5 bases, with 10 bases sitting between them. This CDR3 has 12 amino acids. CDR3 amino acids: CASSARDYGYTF. In DNA form, the CDR3 reads TGTGCCAGTAGCGCCAGGGATTATGGCTACACCTTC. The full variable domain, in which reference TRBV19 and TRBJ1-2 provide the parts outside the CDR3, is DGGITQSPKYLFRKEGQNVTLSCEQNLNHDAMYWYRQDPGQGLRLIYYSQIVNDFQKGDIAEGYSVSREKKESFPLTVTSAQKNPTAFYLCASSARDYGYTFGSGTRLTVV.

The V call is TRBV7-8, the J call TRBJ1-5; no firm D call. The CDR3 consists of 12 residues. V was trimmed by 5 bases and J by 3 bases, leaving 5 bases between them. Per the germline V gene, CDR1 is SGHVS and CDR2 is FQNEAQ. The CDR3 DNA sequence: TGTGCCAGCAGCCACTACAATCAGCCCCAGCATTTT. Protein: CASSHYNQPQHF.

V and J are TRBV28 and TRBJ2-7; TRBD2 matches 9 bases. The V segment lost 3 bases and the J segment 5 bases; nucleotides outside the gene matches: 11. This CDR3 is built from 16 residues. The germline CDR1 and CDR2 sequences are MDHEN and SYDVKM. Here the CDR3 reads CASSLTGPSGIHEQYF. CDR3 DNA: TGTGCCAGCAGTTTGACAGGTCCTAGCGGGATACACGAGCAGTACTTC. The complete variable domain, with remaining parts taken from reference TRBV28 and TRBJ2-7, reads DVKVTQSSRYLVKRTGEKVFLECVQDMDHENMFWYRQDPGLGLRLIYFSYDVKMKEKGDIPEGYSVSREKKERFSLILESASTNQTSMYLCASSLTGPSGIHEQYFGPGTRLTVT.

The chain recombines TRBV5-6 with TRBJ1-5; TRBD1 matches 7 bases. The J segment lost 3 bases and the V segment lost 4 bases, leaving 10 bases of the junction unmatched. CDR1 is SGHDT and CDR2 is YYEEEE in the germline V gene. The CDR3 is 16 residues long. The CDR3 coding sequence is TGTGCCAGCAGCGCGGGATACAGGGGCCCCAATCAGCCCCAGCATTTT. This sequence encodes CASSAGYRGPNQPQHF.

The J gene is TRBJ2-7, the V gene TRBV9, with 9 bases that match TRBD1. The CDR3 contains 13 residues. V lost 2 bases to trimming and J lost 6 bases; unmatched junction nucleotides: 3. Germline CDR1 is SGDLS and CDR2 is YYNGEE. In DNA, the CDR3 is TGTGCCAGCAGCGTCTCGACAGGGGGCGAGCAGTACTTC. This gives the protein CASSVSTGGEQYF. The full variable domain, its missing parts supplied by reference TRBV9 and TRBJ2-7, is DSGVTQTPKHLITATGQRVTLRCSPRSGDLSVYWYQQSLDQGLQFLIQYYNGEERAKGNILERFSAQQFPDLHSELNLSSLELGDSALYFCASSVSTGGEQYFGPGTRLTVT.

This clone was found once. The J gene is TRBJ2-5, the V gene TRBV18, with TRBD2 as a possible D gene (6 bases). This CDR3 is 15 amino acids long. Germline loops: CDR1 KGHSH, CDR2 LQKENI. Trimming removed 4 bases at V and 3 bases at J, with 15 bases between. The CDR3 sequence is CASSLHDLAKETQYF. In DNA, the CDR3 is TGTGCCAGCTCACTCCACGATCTAGCGAAAGAGACCCAGTACTTC. Supplemented by reference TRBV18 and TRBJ2-5, the full variable domain reads NAGVMQNPRHLVRRRGQEARLRCSPMKGHSHVYWYRQLPEEGLKFMVYLQKENIIDESGMPKERFSAEFPKEGPSILRIQQVVRGDSAAYFCASSLHDLAKETQYFGPGTRLLVL.

The chain couples TRBV11-3 to TRBJ2-1, with D possibly being TRBD2 (5 bases). V shed 5 bases and J shed 5 bases, with 16 bases lying between them. CDR1 is SGHNT and CDR2 is YENEEA in the germline V gene. The CDR3 extends over 15 amino acids. CDR3 loop: CASSAPGSINNEQFF. As DNA, the CDR3 is TGTGCCAGCAGCGCCCCGGGATCAATAAACAATGAGCAGTTCTTC.

V and J are TRBV2 and TRBJ2-5, with D tentatively TRBD1 (6 bases). The V gene's germline CDR1 is SNHLY and CDR2 FYNNEI. There are 12 residues in the CDR3. V was cut by 11 bases and J by 2 bases, with 12 bases left in between. CDR3 loop: CAGGELQETQYF. The DNA of the CDR3 is TGTGCCGGGGGCGAGCTGCAAGAGACCCAGTACTTC. The complete variable domain, with remaining parts taken from reference TRBV2 and TRBJ2-5, reads EPEVTQTPSHQVTQMGQEVILRCVPISNHLYFYWYRQILGQKVEFLVSFYNNEISEKSEIFDDQFSVERPDGSNFTLKIRSTKLEDSAMYFCAGGELQETQYFGPGTRLLVL.

The chain recombines TRBV18 with TRBJ1-2, with 11 bases identical to TRBD1. CDR1 is KGHSH and CDR2 is LQKENI in the germline V gene. This CDR3 is built from 16 residues. V shed 3 bases and J 5 bases; nucleotides not matched to a gene: 8. Written as DNA, the CDR3 is TGTGCCAGCTCACCTCCCGGGACAGGGGGGGATTATGGCTACACCTTC. Translating it yields CASSPPGTGGDYGYTF.